This passage covers 17 T cell receptor beta chains from one sample sequenced in a study of PD-L1 blockade in urothelial cancer. Clones were sequenced by immunoSEQ multiplex PCR, and TCRdb holds only the in-frame ones, with some missing. The table records more than 70,000 clones, about 89% of them present only once. Specimen: PBMCs, collected around atezolizumab (anti-PD-L1) treatment. The receptors were gathered from a man in his 60s with urothelial cancer.

This chain uses TRBV4-1 with TRBJ2-2; D not resolved. Germline V gives CDR1 MGHRA, CDR2 YSYEKL. The CDR3 has 14 amino acids. V was clipped by 1 base and J by 1 base, with 4 bases between them. CDR3 in amino acids: CASSQVRNTGELFF. CDR3 DNA: TGCGCCAGCAGCCAAGTTAGGAACACCGGGGAGCTGTTTTTT.

The chain carries TRBV19 and TRBJ2-3; 10 nucleotides agree with TRBD1. V was pared by 6 bases and J by 2 bases, with 8 bases of the junction left unmatched. This CDR3 has 16 amino acids. Germline V gene data show CDR1 as LNHDA and CDR2 as SQIVND (reference sequence). The CDR3 spells CASSHIGQGDTDTQYF. CDR3 sequence (DNA): TGTGCCAGTAGCCATATCGGACAGGGGGACACAGATACGCAGTATTTT.

The chain joins TRBV6-6 to TRBJ2-7; 13 bases agree with TRBD2. The CDR3 consists of 15 residues. Germline loops: CDR1 MNHNY, CDR2 SVGAGI (reference sequence). J gave up 5 bases and V 6 bases, and 7 bases lay outside the gene matches. The CDR3 DNA is TGTGCCAGCAGCCCCGGACTAGCGGGAGTTCACGAGCAGTACTTC. This encodes CASSPGLAGVHEQYF.

The chain employs TRBV12-5 and TRBJ2-7; 8 positions match TRBD1. V shed 6 bases and J 9 bases; nucleotides not matched to a gene: 13. This CDR3 contains 14 residues. Germline values: CDR1 LGHNT, CDR2 FRNRAP. The CDR3 loop reads CASGPTGVPEMQYF. The DNA of the CDR3 is TGTGCTAGTGGACCGACAGGGGTTCCAGAGATGCAGTACTTC.

There are a few counts of this clone. J is TRBJ2-2 and V is TRBV4-1, with 10 bases aligning to TRBD2. This CDR3 contains 19 residues. From germline, CDR1 is MGHRA and CDR2 YSYEKL. V was pared by 0 bases and J by 10 bases, with 17 bases of the junction left unmatched. Here the CDR3 reads CASSQENPKVAGGLEELFF. In nucleotides, the CDR3 is TGCGCCAGCAGCCAAGAAAACCCCAAGGTAGCGGGGGGACTTGAGGAGCTGTTTTTT.

This chain uses TRBV28 with TRBJ2-7, with D perhaps TRBD1 (5 bases). Per germline, CDR1 MDHEN and CDR2 SYDVKM. The CDR3 is 13 amino acids. Trimming removed 4 bases from V and 2 bases from J, with 9 bases in between. The CDR3: CASSSDSPYEQYF. The DNA for the CDR3 is TGTGCCAGCAGTTCAGACAGCCCCTACGAGCAGTACTTC.

This clone appeared once. The chain has TRBV29-1 and TRBJ2-3, with 8 positions matching TRBD1. The germline gives CDR1 SQVTM, CDR2 ANQGSEA. After removal of 4 bases from V and 3 bases from J, the junction contained 6 bases not matched to a gene. There are 14 residues in the CDR3. The chain's CDR3 is CSVGGQENTDTQYF. Written as DNA, the CDR3 is TGCAGCGTTGGGGGACAGGAAAATACAGATACGCAGTATTTT.

This chain joins TRBV19 and TRBJ2-3; D ambiguous. This CDR3 region has 12 residues. Germline lookup yields CDR1 LNHDA and CDR2 SQIVND (reference sequence). V was cut by 2 bases and J by 3 bases, with 3 bases left in between. CDR3 nucleotide sequence: TGTGCCAGTAGTATACAGACAGATACGCAGTATTTT. It translates to CASSIQTDTQYF.

J is TRBJ2-7 and V is TRBV6-6, with TRBD2 matching 8 bases. This CDR3 has 15 amino acids. Trimming removed 0 bases from V and 5 bases from J; junction bases left unmatched: 6. CDR1 and CDR2 from the germline V gene are MNHNY and SVGAGI (reference sequence). This CDR3 is CASSYSTGLADEQYF. In DNA form, the CDR3 reads TGTGCCAGCAGTTACTCGACTGGACTAGCCGACGAGCAGTACTTC.

This clone was seen only once. The CDR3 sequence is CASSFVGSPQYGYTF. The CDR3 DNA reads as TGTGCCAGCAGCTTCGTTGGCAGTCCTCAGTATGGCTACACCTTC. This chain uses TRBV11-2 with TRBJ1-2; D gene uncertain. Germline V CDR1 and CDR2: SGHAT, FQNNGV. Between the trimmed V and J ends, which lost 3 bases and 5 bases, there was a span of 16 bases. There are 15 residues in the CDR3.

The rearrangement joins TRBV5-1 to TRBJ2-5; TRBD2 agrees at 10 bases. Germline assignment: CDR1 SGHRS and CDR2 YFSETQ. J was trimmed by 5 bases and V by 4 bases; bases with no gene match: 14. This CDR3 contains 17 residues. In DNA form, the CDR3 reads TGCGCCAGCAGCCAGGGGGCTAGCGGGAGTTTCTTGGAGACCCAGTACTTC. Translation gives CASSQGASGSFLETQYF.

This clone is a singleton in its sample. The chain couples TRBV18 to TRBJ2-1, with TRBD1 matching over 7 bases. The V segment lost 0 bases and the J segment 6 bases; nucleotides outside the gene matches: 2. The CDR3 has 14 residues. The germline V gene has CDR1 KGHSH and CDR2 LQKENI. The CDR3 is CASSPPQGVNEQFF. CDR3 nucleotide sequence: TGTGCCAGCTCACCACCTCAGGGGGTCAATGAGCAGTTCTTC. Variable domain in full (rest from reference TRBV18 and TRBJ2-1): NAGVMQNPRHLVRRRGQEARLRCSPMKGHSHVYWYRQLPEEGLKFMVYLQKENIIDESGMPKERFSAEFPKEGPSILRIQQVVRGDSAAYFCASSPPQGVNEQFFGPGTRLTVL.

V is TRBV4-1 and J is TRBJ2-1; TRBD1 might be the D (5 bases). Germline assignment: CDR1 MGHRA and CDR2 YSYEKL. The CDR3 loop spans 13 amino acids. V gave up 6 bases and J gave up 4 bases, with 10 bases separating them. The CDR3 loop is CASRGVGYNEQFF. CDR3 coding DNA: TGCGCCAGCAGAGGGGTGGGATACAATGAGCAGTTCTTC.

This sequence joins TRBV18 and TRBJ1-3; D not resolved. The germline V gene has CDR1 KGHSH and CDR2 LQKENI. V was trimmed by 3 bases and J by 1 base, leaving 4 bases between them. This CDR3 contains 13 residues. The CDR3 loop is CASSPQSGNTIYF. The DNA for the CDR3 is TGTGCCAGCTCACCTCAATCTGGAAACACCATATATTTT.

The gene calls are TRBV6-1 and TRBJ2-2, with 10 bases lining up with TRBD1. The CDR3 has 16 amino acids. Germline CDR1 reads MNHNS; CDR2 reads SASEGT. The J segment lost 4 bases and the V segment lost 4 bases, leaving 6 bases of the junction unmatched. The CDR3 sequence: CASSGIWTGGTGELFF. The DNA of the CDR3 is TGTGCCAGCAGTGGGATTTGGACAGGGGGCACCGGGGAGCTGTTTTTT.

The chain combines TRBV5-1 with TRBJ2-3, with 9 positions matching TRBD1. CDR3 length: 15 amino acids. Germline loops: CDR1 SGHRS, CDR2 YFSETQ. V shed 3 bases and J 2 bases; nucleotides not matched to a gene: 4. As DNA, the CDR3 is TGCGCCAGCAGCTACCGGGACAGGGACACAGATACGCAGTATTTT. Translation gives CASSYRDRDTDTQYF.

The J gene is TRBJ1-1, the V gene TRBV13, with a possible D match to TRBD1 (5 bases). Trimming shortened V by 7 bases and J by 0 bases, and 18 bases separated the two germline ends. The CDR3 runs to 16 residues. CDR1 and CDR2 from the germline V gene are PRHDT and FYEKMQ (reference sequence). The CDR3 DNA is TGTGCCAGCACCCCTGGGGCCCTGAACCTGAACACTGAAGCTTTCTTT. Protein sequence: CASTPGALNLNTEAFF.